A few counts support the clone carrying this T cell receptor (beta chain). Its antigen remains unknown. Other nucleotide sequences from this sample produce the same CDR3. The data stem from a study of T cell responses to AZD1222 COVID-19 vaccine. Study-wide findings and caveats: AZD1222 recipients seropositive at baseline numbered only six or seven.

The CDR3 totals 10 residues. Looked up from germline, CDR1 is LGHDT and CDR2 is YNNKEL (reference sequence). V was trimmed by 9 bases and J by 8 bases, leaving 11 bases between them. The data were produced by immunoSEQ multiplex PCR, yet TCRdb's version contains in-frame clones alone and is incomplete. The sample yields 160,000 or so clones, over 80% seen once. The TCR sequence derives from an adult who received the AZD1222 COVID-19 vaccine. This chain connects TRBV3-1 (or the pseudogene TRBV3-2) to TRBJ2-7, with a weak D call TRBD1 (5 bases). Sequences were derived from peripheral blood, sampled 28 days after the second AZD1222 dose. CDR3 loop: CARPQGKQYF. The CDR3 DNA is TGTGCCAGACCTCAGGGTAAGCAGTACTTC.